The sample holds a few counts of the clone carrying this T cell receptor (beta chain). Its antigen is not identified. TCRdb reprocessed the 5' RACE reads with MiXCR, giving one entry per CDR3 protein. Of hundreds of thousands of distinct CDR3 sequences listed, roughly 18% were seen once; the top ten hold roughly a fifth. Germline V CDR1 and CDR2: SEHNR, FQNEAQ (reference sequence). The CDR3 consists of 14 residues. V gave up 5 bases and J gave up 1 base, with 9 bases separating them. This sample stems from a study of T-cell memory formation after mild COVID-19. Study context: The study found TCR clusters largely donor specific.

General observations from the study: Proof of SARS-CoV-2 specificity was absent for the second-wave clones that crested on day 37.

Sequenced sample: PBMCs or a T cell subset sorted from them (not recorded which). The clonotype originates from a man aged 18 to 29 who had mild COVID-19 (a few samples of this study predate the infection). Cell type and time point are not known. V is TRBV7-9 and J is TRBJ1-5, with a possible D match to TRBD1 (6 bases). The chain's CDR3 is CASSITGSNQPQHF. CDR3 sequence (DNA): TGTGCCAGCAGCATAACAGGGAGCAATCAGCCCCAGCATTTT.